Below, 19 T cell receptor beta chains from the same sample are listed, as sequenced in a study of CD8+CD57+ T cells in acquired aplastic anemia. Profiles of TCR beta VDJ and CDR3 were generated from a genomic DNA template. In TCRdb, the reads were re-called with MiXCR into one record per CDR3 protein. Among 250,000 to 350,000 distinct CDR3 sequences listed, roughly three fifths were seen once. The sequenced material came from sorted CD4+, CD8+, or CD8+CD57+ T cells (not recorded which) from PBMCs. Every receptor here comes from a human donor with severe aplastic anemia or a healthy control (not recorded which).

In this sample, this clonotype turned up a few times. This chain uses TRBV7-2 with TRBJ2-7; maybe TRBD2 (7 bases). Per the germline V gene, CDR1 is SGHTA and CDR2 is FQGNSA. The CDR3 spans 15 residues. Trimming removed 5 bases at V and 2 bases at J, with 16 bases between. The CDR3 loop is CASSPTGGTTYEQYF. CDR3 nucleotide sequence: TGTGCCAGCAGCCCAACCGGGGGGACAACCTACGAGCAGTACTTC.

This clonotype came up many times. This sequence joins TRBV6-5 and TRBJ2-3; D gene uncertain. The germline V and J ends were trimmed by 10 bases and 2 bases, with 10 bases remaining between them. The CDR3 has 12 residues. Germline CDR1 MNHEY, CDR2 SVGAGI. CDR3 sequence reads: CATRRATDTQYF. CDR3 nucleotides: TGTGCCACTCGACGGGCCACAGATACGCAGTATTTT.

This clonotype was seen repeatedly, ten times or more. The CDR3 nucleotides are TGTGCCAGCAGCCAAGGCGCTTCACCCCTCCACTTT. Residues: CASSQGASPLHF. The chain combines TRBV4-2 with TRBJ1-6; D unclear. This CDR3 comprises 12 residues. Trimming shortened V by 1 base and J by 9 bases, and 4 bases separated the two germline ends. Germline assignment: CDR1 LGHNA and CDR2 YNFKEQ.

Here the CDR3 reads CASSFPSGRATYTQYF. CDR3 nucleotide sequence: TGTGCCAGCAGTTTCCCTAGCGGGCGAGCCACTTATACGCAGTATTTT. This rearrangement joins TRBV27 to TRBJ2-3, with TRBD2 identical over 8 bases. The CDR3 runs to 16 residues. Germline CDR1 and CDR2: MNHEY and SMNVEV (reference sequence). V dropped 3 bases and J dropped 7; count of bases not matched to a gene: 12.

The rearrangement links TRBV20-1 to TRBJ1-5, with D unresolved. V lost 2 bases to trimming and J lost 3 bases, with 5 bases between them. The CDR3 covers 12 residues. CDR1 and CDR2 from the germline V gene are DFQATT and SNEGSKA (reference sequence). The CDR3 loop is CSARQPNQPQHF. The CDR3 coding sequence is TGCAGTGCTAGACAGCCCAATCAGCCCCAGCATTTT.

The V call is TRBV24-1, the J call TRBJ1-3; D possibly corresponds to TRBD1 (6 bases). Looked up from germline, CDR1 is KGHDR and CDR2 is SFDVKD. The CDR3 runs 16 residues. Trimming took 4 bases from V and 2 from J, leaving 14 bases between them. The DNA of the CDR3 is TGTGCCACCAGTGACGCCTCCCAGGGGCCTGGAAACACCATATATTTT. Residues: CATSDASQGPGNTIYF.

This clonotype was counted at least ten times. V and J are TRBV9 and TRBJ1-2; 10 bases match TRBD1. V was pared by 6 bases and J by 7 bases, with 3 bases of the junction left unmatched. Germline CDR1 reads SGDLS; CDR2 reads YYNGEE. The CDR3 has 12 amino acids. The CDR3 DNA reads TGTGCCAGCAAACGGACAGGGGGTGGCTACACCTTC. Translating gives CASKRTGGGYTF.

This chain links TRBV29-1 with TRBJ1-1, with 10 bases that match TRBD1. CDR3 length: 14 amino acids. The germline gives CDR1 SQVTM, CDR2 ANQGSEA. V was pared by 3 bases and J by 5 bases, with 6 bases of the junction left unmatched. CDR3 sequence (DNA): TGCAGCGTTGACCCCGGACAGGGGGATACTGAAGCTTTCTTT. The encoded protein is CSVDPGQGDTEAFF.

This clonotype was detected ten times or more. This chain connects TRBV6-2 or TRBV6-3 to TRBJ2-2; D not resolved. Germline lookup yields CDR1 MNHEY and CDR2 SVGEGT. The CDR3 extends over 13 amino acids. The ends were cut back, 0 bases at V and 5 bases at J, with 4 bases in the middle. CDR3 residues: CASSYSVTGELFF. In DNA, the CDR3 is TGTGCCAGCAGTTACTCTGTGACCGGGGAGCTGTTTTTT.

CDR3 region: CASTPFGRLAGGTGELFF. The CDR3 nucleotides read TGTGCCAGTACTCCTTTCGGACGTCTAGCGGGAGGGACCGGGGAGCTGTTTTTT. The chain joins TRBV19 to TRBJ2-2; 12 bases are a match to TRBD2. With V trimmed by 7 bases and J by 5 bases, 14 bases remained unmatched. There are 18 residues in the CDR3. From germline, CDR1 is LNHDA and CDR2 SQIVND (reference sequence).

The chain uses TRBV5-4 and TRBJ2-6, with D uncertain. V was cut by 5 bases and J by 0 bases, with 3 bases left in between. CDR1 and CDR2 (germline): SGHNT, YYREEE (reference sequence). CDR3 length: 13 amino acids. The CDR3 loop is CASSTSGANVLTF. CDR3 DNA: TGTGCCAGCAGTACCTCTGGGGCCAACGTCCTGACTTTC.

CDR3 amino acids: CSGGGGAETQYF. In nucleotides, the CDR3 is TGCAGTGGAGGGGGGGGGGCGGAGACCCAGTACTTC. The chain recombines TRBV20-1 with TRBJ2-5, with a weak D call TRBD2 (7 bases). Germline CDR1 reads DFQATT; CDR2 reads SNEGSKA (reference sequence). The CDR3 totals 12 residues. V shed 7 bases and J shed 5 bases, with 14 bases lying between them.

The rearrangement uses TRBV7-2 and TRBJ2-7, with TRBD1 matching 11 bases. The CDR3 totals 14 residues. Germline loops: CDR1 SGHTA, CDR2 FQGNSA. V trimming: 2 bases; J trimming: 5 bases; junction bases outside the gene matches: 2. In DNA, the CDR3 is TGTGCCAGCAGCTTACGGACAGGGGGCGACGAGCAGTACTTC. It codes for CASSLRTGGDEQYF.

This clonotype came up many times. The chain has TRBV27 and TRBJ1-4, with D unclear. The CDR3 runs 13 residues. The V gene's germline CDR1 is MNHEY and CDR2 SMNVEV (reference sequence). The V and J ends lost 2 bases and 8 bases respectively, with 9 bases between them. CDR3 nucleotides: TGTGCCAGCAGTTTAAGGGTGGCAGAAAAACTGTTTTTT. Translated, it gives CASSLRVAEKLFF.

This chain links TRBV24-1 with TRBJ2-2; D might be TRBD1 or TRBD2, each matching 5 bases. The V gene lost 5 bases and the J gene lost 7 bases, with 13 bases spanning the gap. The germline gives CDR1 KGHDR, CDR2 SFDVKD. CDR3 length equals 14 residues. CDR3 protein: CATSGAGRGGELFF. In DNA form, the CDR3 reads TGTGCCACCAGTGGGGCAGGGAGAGGCGGGGAGCTGTTTTTT.

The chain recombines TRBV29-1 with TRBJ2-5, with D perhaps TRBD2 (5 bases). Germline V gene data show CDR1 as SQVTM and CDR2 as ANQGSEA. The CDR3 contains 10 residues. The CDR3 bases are TGCAGGGACTTACGGGAGACCCAGTACTTC. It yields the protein CRDLRETQYF.

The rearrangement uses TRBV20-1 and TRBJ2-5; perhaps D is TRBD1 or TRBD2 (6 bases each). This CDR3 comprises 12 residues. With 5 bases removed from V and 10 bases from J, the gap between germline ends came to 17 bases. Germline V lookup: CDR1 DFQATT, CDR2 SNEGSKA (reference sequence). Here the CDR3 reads CSAPSLRGDQYF. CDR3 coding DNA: TGCAGTGCTCCTAGTCTAAGGGGGGACCAGTACTTC.

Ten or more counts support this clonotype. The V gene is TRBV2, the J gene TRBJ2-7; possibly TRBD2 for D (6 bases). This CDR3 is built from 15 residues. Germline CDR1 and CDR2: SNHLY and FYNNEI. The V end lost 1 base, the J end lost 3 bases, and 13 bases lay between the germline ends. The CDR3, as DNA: TGTGCCAGCAGTGAAGAGGCTAGCGATGGCTACGAGCAGTACTTC. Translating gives CASSEEASDGYEQYF.

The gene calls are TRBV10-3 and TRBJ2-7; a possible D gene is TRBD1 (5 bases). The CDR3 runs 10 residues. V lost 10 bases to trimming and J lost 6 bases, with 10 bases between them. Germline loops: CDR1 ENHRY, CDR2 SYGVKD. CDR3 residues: CATLGAEQYF. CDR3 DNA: TGTGCCACCCTAGGGGCCGAGCAGTACTTC.